This TCR beta chain was identified in a study of siplizumab effects on memory and regulatory T cells (dated by TCRdb to about 2019). Looking at the study overall: The effect of the anti-CD2 antibody siplizumab on alloreactive T-cell subsets was examined in allogeneic mixed lymphocyte reactions constructed from human PBMCs.

Summary of the overall study and its limitations: A naive or memory phenotype could not be assigned to roughly 80-95% of proliferating CD4+ or CD8+ clones. Because sequences at frequencies below about 10^-5 were poorly captured, only a minor fraction of alloreactive clones could be mapped back to unstimulated subsets. No functional confirmation was obtained for the suppressive function of proliferating Tregs from siplizumab cultures. The cumulative frequency of alloreactive sequences that could be traced back to unstimulated CD4+ memory T cells was significantly reduced by siplizumab. Of the alloreactive CD4+ clones that could be mapped, the Treg-derived share averaged 68.8% with siplizumab compared with 25% to 30% in control reactions. Unstimulated naive T cells appeared to be more diverse than memory T cells, and naive cells seemed to make a substantial contribution to the alloresponse.

There are 16 amino acids in the CDR3, from cysteine to phenylalanine inclusive. The entry retains the CDR3 DNA only, 48 bases that are in frame from base 1. V ends up 2 bases short and J 3 bases short, with an unmatched junction base count of 5. The germline V gene (reference sequence) yields SGHNT for CDR1 and YYREEE for CDR2. As to this clone: Its antigen target is currently unknown. The input lacks base qualities; no much larger clone sits a single base away.

Library construction relied on the immunoSEQ multiplex PCR assay. Roughly 10^5 TCR templates per sample were assayed on the deep sequencing platform. Genomic DNA extracted from sorted T cells was used for TCRbeta CDR3 sequencing. The authors' analysis ran thus. Clonal analysis of TCRbeta CDR3 data was done in the R programming language. Alloreactive CD4+ and CD8+ clones were identified by comparing unstimulated samples to CFSE-low samples taken after the reaction. By matching sequences to the repertoires of sorted unstimulated Treg and non-Treg cells, each alloreactive CD4+ clone was assigned a regulatory or non-regulatory origin. What TCRdb holds here is the immuneACCESS table cut down to in-frame rearrangements. Part of the clones is not present; checked against another copy, under half of the missing clones reflect an unresolved V gene, and the others are unexplained. V and J calls and clone size are as listed in that table; D and trimming were resolved from the DNA. For this sample there are tens of thousands of clones; about 96% appear just once. Of the sample, 0.025% to 0.035% falls within the top ten clones.

Additional sequencing covered unstimulated subsets from three donor pairs, namely CD8+ effector memory, CD4+ naive, CD8+ TEMRA, CD4+ memory and CD8+ naive. Sorted unstimulated T cells and proliferating T cells recovered from mixed lymphocyte reactions were subjected to TCRbeta CDR3 sequencing. Fresh whole blood from fewer than twelve HLA-typed healthy donors was used to isolate PBMCs. This receptor was identified in a human donor in good health. The V gene is TRBV5-4 and the J gene is TRBJ2-3, with 11 central nucleotides matching TRBD2. The sample was naive CD4+ T cells sorted from blood. Reading the label with the study, this specimen's cell subset or site is: unstimulated naive T cells. The DNA sequence follows: TGTGCCAGCAGCTTTAGTAGCGGGGGGGCGACAGATACGCAGTATTTT. The translation is CASSFSSGGATDTQYF.